These 21 T cell receptor beta chains were sequenced from one sample in a study of blood T cell repertoires in COVID-19. TCRdb keeps only in-frame clones here, not all; method: immunoSEQ multiplex PCR. The repertoire holds 200,000 to 250,000 clones, with about 76% as singletons. Sequencing input: PBMCs or T cells enriched from blood (not recorded which). Receptor source: a woman between 50 and 59 years old with acute COVID-19.

In DNA, the CDR3 is TGTGCCAGCAGCTACGCCGGGACAGGGTACAATGAGCAGTTCTTC. Its protein product is CASSYAGTGYNEQFF. The genes are TRBV5-6 and TRBJ2-1, with TRBD1 identical over 9 bases. The CDR3 is 15 amino acids. With 3 bases clipped from V and 4 bases from J, the junction kept 5 bases outside the gene matches. CDR1 is SGHDT and CDR2 is YYEEEE in the germline V gene.

CDR3 sequence reads: CASGRERSNQPQHF. The CDR3 bases are TGTGCCAGTGGTCGGGAAAGGAGCAATCAGCCCCAGCATTTT. J is TRBJ1-5 and V is TRBV19; D ambiguous. From germline, CDR1 is LNHDA and CDR2 SQIVND (reference sequence). This CDR3 has 14 amino acids. Deletions cut 8 bases from V and 1 base from J, with 12 bases between.

The count of this clone is one. The rearrangement links TRBV6-5 to TRBJ1-2, with D perhaps matching TRBD1 (5 bases). Trimming removed 2 bases from V and 0 bases from J, with 10 bases in between. The germline CDR1 and CDR2 sequences are MNHEY and SVGAGI. The CDR3 is 15 amino acids. The CDR3 nucleotides read TGTGCCAGCAGTTACGGTCGGGGGGCTAACTATGGCTACACCTTC. Protein product: CASSYGRGANYGYTF.

This clone has just one count. The chain joins TRBV18 to TRBJ2-1, with 8 bases that match TRBD2. Germline assignment: CDR1 KGHSH and CDR2 LQKENI. The ends lost 6 bases at V and 4 bases at J; junction bases unmatched: 5. The CDR3 covers 14 residues. DNA for the CDR3: TGTGCCAGCTCCAGACTAGCGTCTTACAATGAGCAGTTCTTC. As protein: CASSRLASYNEQFF.

A few counts support this clone. The J gene is TRBJ1-1, the V gene TRBV5-8; D is uncertain. The CDR3 spans 15 residues. Germline V gene lookup returns CDR1 SGHTS and CDR2 YDEGEE. Trimming took 0 bases from V and 0 from J, leaving 9 bases between them. The chain's CDR3 is CASSLGQPMNTEAFF. CDR3 coding DNA: TGTGCCAGCAGCTTGGGACAACCCATGAACACTGAAGCTTTCTTT.

The chain uses TRBV12-5 and TRBJ2-3; a weak D match, TRBD1 (5 bases). V lost 1 base and J lost 1, with 6 bases in between. CDR3 length: 14 amino acids. Germline V gene lookup returns CDR1 LGHNT and CDR2 FRNRAP. The DNA of the CDR3 is TGTGCTAGTGGTTTGGAACAGGGCACAGATACGCAGTATTTT. Translation gives CASGLEQGTDTQYF.

The J gene is TRBJ2-1, the V gene TRBV5-1, with D possibly being TRBD2 (5 bases). Trimming left V 0 bases short and J 8 bases short, with 18 bases between. Germline V gene data show CDR1 as SGHRS and CDR2 as YFSETQ. This CDR3 has 16 amino acids. The chain's CDR3 is CASSLAARAPYDEQFF. CDR3 DNA sequence: TGCGCCAGCAGCTTGGCCGCGCGGGCCCCTTACGATGAGCAGTTCTTC.

This chain joins TRBV5-1 and TRBJ2-2, with 7 positions matching TRBD1. The CDR3 has 16 amino acids. V lost 0 bases, J lost 0 bases, and 2 bases stayed unmatched. Looked up from germline, CDR1 is SGHRS and CDR2 is YFSETQ. The CDR3 DNA sequence: TGCGCCAGCAGCTTGGTCAGGGGGACGAACACCGGGGAGCTGTTTTTT. This sequence encodes CASSLVRGTNTGELFF.

A note on this clone: The sample has other DNA sequences that encode this CDR3 too. As DNA, the CDR3 is TGTGCCATCAGTGAGTCTGCGGTTAGCACAGATACGCAGTATTTT. Residues: CAISESAVSTDTQYF. J is TRBJ2-3 and V is TRBV10-3; D is uncertain. Germline loops: CDR1 ENHRY, CDR2 SYGVKD. The CDR3 loop spans 15 amino acids. V lost 0 bases, J lost 0 bases, and 7 bases lay in between.

The rearrangement uses TRBV7-2 and TRBJ1-3; D gene uncertain. CDR1 and CDR2 from the germline V gene are SGHTA and FQGNSA. CDR3 length equals 18 residues. V lost 0 bases and J 2 bases, leaving 17 bases between the germline ends. CDR3 nucleotides: TGTGCCAGCAGCTTAGCATTAAGCGGGAACCTAGCTGGAAACACCATATATTTT. It is translated as CASSLALSGNLAGNTIYF. Looking up the rest from reference TRBV7-2 and TRBJ1-3 gives the full variable domain: GAGVSQSPSNKVTEKGKDVELRCDPISGHTALYWYRQSLGQGLEFLIYFQGNSAPDKSGLPSDRFSAERTGGSVSTLTIQRTQQEDSAVYLCASSLALSGNLAGNTIYFGEGSWLTVV.

The rearrangement uses TRBV9 and TRBJ1-2; 7 bases line up with TRBD1. This CDR3 spans 15 amino acids. Germline V gene data show CDR1 as SGDLS and CDR2 as YYNGEE. Trimming cost V 3 bases and J 1 base; bases outside gene matches: 6. CDR3 DNA: TGTGCCAGCAGCGGTGGGACAGTCCTTAACTATGGCTACACCTTC. It yields the protein CASSGGTVLNYGYTF.

This sequence joins TRBV27 and TRBJ1-1; TRBD1 might be the D (6 bases). CDR1 and CDR2 (germline): MNHEY, SMNVEV (reference sequence). This CDR3 contains 15 residues. V lost 5 bases to trimming and J lost 6 bases, with 19 bases between them. The DNA of the CDR3 is TGTGCCAGCAGTACCTTATACCGGGACAATCCTGAAGCTTTCTTT. Its protein product is CASSTLYRDNPEAFF.

This chain joins TRBV21-1 and TRBJ1-6. TRBV21-1 is a recognized pseudogene. The CDR3 consists of 14 residues. The CDR3 loop is CANRWEGMGSPLHF. The CDR3 DNA sequence: TGTGCCAACAGATGGGAGGGTATGGGTTCACCCCTCCACTTT.

The CDR3 DNA follows: TGTGCCAGCAGTTACCTGACAGGGGACACTGAAGCTTTCTTT. Amino acids: CASSYLTGDTEAFF. The chain combines TRBV6-2 or TRBV6-3 with TRBJ1-1; 8 positions match TRBD1. V trimming: 2 bases; J trimming: 3 bases; junction bases outside the gene matches: 2. Germline lookup yields CDR1 MNHEY and CDR2 SVGEGT. The CDR3 has 14 residues.

The chain uses TRBV7-6 and TRBJ2-7; 7 bases line up with TRBD1. The CDR3 totals 13 residues. Per germline, CDR1 SGHVS and CDR2 FNYEAQ. The V segment lost 3 bases and the J segment 7 bases; nucleotides outside the gene matches: 6. The CDR3 reads CASSFATGMEQYF. The CDR3 DNA reads as TGTGCCAGCAGCTTCGCGACAGGGATGGAGCAGTACTTC.

The rearrangement uses TRBV19 and TRBJ2-1; D remains unclear. Germline V lookup: CDR1 LNHDA, CDR2 SQIVND (reference sequence). Deletions cut 0 bases from V and 1 base from J, with 10 bases between. The CDR3 contains 16 residues. The CDR3 coding sequence is TGTGCCAGTAGTATAGATATCGGCGGATCCTACAATGAGCAGTTCTTC. Its protein is CASSIDIGGSYNEQFF.

This clone has only a few counts. The V call is TRBV29-1, the J call TRBJ2-1; 10 bases match TRBD2. CDR3 length: 12 amino acids. From germline, CDR1 is SQVTM and CDR2 ANQGSEA. The V and J ends lost 7 bases and 9 bases, in that order; junction bases with no gene match: 6. The CDR3 reads CSGPGLAFEQFF. In DNA form, the CDR3 reads TGCAGCGGCCCGGGACTAGCGTTTGAGCAGTTCTTC.

The CDR3 sequence is CASRVPGTPFYGYTF. Here the CDR3 DNA reads TGTGCCAGCAGAGTCCCCGGGACTCCTTTCTATGGCTACACCTTC. J is TRBJ1-2 and V is TRBV28, with a weak D call TRBD1 (5 bases). CDR3 length equals 15 residues. Trimming stripped 6 bases from V and 4 bases from J, with 18 bases between. In germline, CDR1 is MDHEN, CDR2 SYDVKM.

The gene calls are TRBV6-1 and TRBJ2-7; D might be TRBD1 (6 bases). Trimming removed 3 bases from V and 1 base from J, with 13 bases in between. Germline V lookup: CDR1 MNHNS, CDR2 SASEGT. This CDR3 is built from 15 residues. The CDR3 sequence: CASSERQGISYEQYF. The DNA of the CDR3 is TGTGCCAGCAGTGAGCGGCAGGGGATATCCTACGAGCAGTACTTC.

This clone was seen only a few times. The V and J genes are TRBV7-3 and TRBJ1-1, with D unclear. Germline CDR1 is SGHTA and CDR2 is FQGTGA. The length of the CDR3 is 16 residues. Trimming pared 2 bases from V and 1 base from J, leaving 14 bases between. Written as DNA, the CDR3 is TGTGCCAGCAGCTTAGGAGGTTTGGAGGCGAACACTGAAGCTTTCTTT. This translates into CASSLGGLEANTEAFF.

This sequence joins TRBV6-2 or TRBV6-3 and TRBJ2-7; D perhaps matches TRBD2 (5 bases). Germline lookup yields CDR1 MNHEY and CDR2 SVGEGT. This CDR3 region has 18 residues. The V and J ends lost 5 bases and 3 bases respectively, with 26 bases between them. CDR3 region: CASSPRTPHLQTNYEQYF. Written as DNA, the CDR3 is TGTGCCAGCAGTCCCCGGACTCCGCACTTACAAACTAACTACGAGCAGTACTTC.